The rows below give T cell receptor beta chains drawn from one sample of a study of patients and donors after allogeneic stem cell transplantation. TCRdb processed the RT-PCR reads anew with MiXCR; each CDR3 protein has one entry. Of roughly 150,000 distinct CDR3 sequences listed, nearly 25% are singletons. Specimen: blood, either unsorted or a sorted T cell fraction (not recorded which). The receptors were sampled from a human donor who was either an allogeneic HSCT recipient or a stem cell or donor lymphocyte infusion donor (not recorded which). It is not recorded whose cells these are; they may come from a transplant donor. The CDR3 runs from the conserved cysteine through the conserved F or W. The order of the fields is J gene, V gene, D gene, clone size, CDR3 protein, CDR3 DNA. D genes are given only for firm matches. Only part of the rows carry a size: once, few, many, or a class if the clone is expanded.

j_gene: TRBJ2-7
v_gene: TRBV4-1
d_gene: .
abundance: .
CDR3aa: CASSQEGSEQYF
CDR3nt: TGCGCCAGCAGCCAAGAGGGCTCCGAGCAGTACTTC

j_gene: TRBJ2-2
v_gene: TRBV19
d_gene: .
abundance: .
CDR3aa: CASSADVANTGELFF
CDR3nt: TGTGCCAGTAGTGCAGACGTCGCGAACACCGGGGAGCTGTTTTTT

j_gene: TRBJ2-3
v_gene: TRBV20-1
d_gene: TRBD2
abundance: few
CDR3aa: CSARGGRGEDTQYF
CDR3nt: TGCAGTGCTAGGGGCGGGAGAGGGGAAGATACGCAGTATTTT

j_gene: TRBJ1-1
v_gene: TRBV20-1
d_gene: .
abundance: few
CDR3aa: CSATPAGGFGEAFF
CDR3nt: TGCAGTGCTACCCCGGCCGGAGGGTTCGGTGAAGCTTTCTTT

j_gene: TRBJ2-6
v_gene: TRBV27
d_gene: .
abundance: few
CDR3aa: CASSSMGISGANVLTF
CDR3nt: TGTGCCAGCAGTTCCATGGGAATATCTGGGGCCAACGTCCTGACTTTC

j_gene: TRBJ2-2
v_gene: TRBV2
d_gene: TRBD2
abundance: few
CDR3aa: CASSPFLERGTGELFF
CDR3nt: TGTGCCAGCAGTCCTTTTTTAGAGCGGGGCACCGGGGAGCTGTTTTTT

j_gene: TRBJ1-4
v_gene: TRBV12-3/TRBV12-4
d_gene: .
abundance: .
CDR3aa: CASSLTAPFTGATNEKLFF
CDR3nt: TGTGCCAGCAGTCTAACCGCCCCCTTTACAGGAGCAACTAATGAAAAACTGTTTTTT

j_gene: TRBJ2-5
v_gene: TRBV5-1
d_gene: .
abundance: few
CDR3aa: CVSSPYQETQYF
CDR3nt: TGCGTCAGCAGTCCGTACCAAGAGACCCAGTACTTC

j_gene: TRBJ2-3
v_gene: TRBV7-2
d_gene: TRBD2
abundance: few
CDR3aa: CASSLEVGRRTDTQYF
CDR3nt: TGTGCCAGCAGCTTAGAGGTCGGGAGGAGGACAGATACGCAGTATTTT

j_gene: TRBJ2-5
v_gene: TRBV12-3/TRBV12-4
d_gene: .
abundance: .
CDR3aa: CASSLDRVRETQYF
CDR3nt: TGTGCCAGCAGTTTAGATAGAGTGAGGGAGACCCAGTACTTC

j_gene: TRBJ1-1
v_gene: TRBV6-2/TRBV6-3
d_gene: .
abundance: few
CDR3aa: CASRPSYTEAFF
CDR3nt: TGTGCCAGCAGGCCCAGCTACACTGAAGCTTTCTTT

j_gene: TRBJ1-4
v_gene: TRBV7-8
d_gene: .
abundance: many
CDR3aa: CASSAGHFRDNEKLFF
CDR3nt: TGTGCCAGCAGCGCCGGGCATTTTAGGGATAATGAAAAACTGTTTTTT

j_gene: TRBJ1-2
v_gene: TRBV20-1
d_gene: .
abundance: few
CDR3aa: CSARVIPPADSYGYTF
CDR3nt: TGCAGTGCTAGAGTTATACCCCCGGCGGACTCCTATGGCTACACCTTC

j_gene: TRBJ1-1
v_gene: TRBV20-1
d_gene: .
abundance: many
CDR3aa: CSASAENTEAFF
CDR3nt: TGCAGTGCGTCGGCAGAGAACACTGAAGCTTTCTTT

j_gene: TRBJ1-5
v_gene: TRBV5-5
d_gene: TRBD1
abundance: .
CDR3aa: CASSSRQGRFPYSNQPQHF
CDR3nt: TGTGCCAGCAGCTCCCGACAGGGAAGATTTCCTTATAGCAATCAGCCCCAGCATTTT

j_gene: TRBJ1-6
v_gene: TRBV7-9
d_gene: TRBD1
abundance: many
CDR3aa: CASSFGTEAHF
CDR3nt: TGTGCCAGCAGCTTCGGGACAGAAGCCCACTTT

j_gene: TRBJ1-5
v_gene: TRBV5-5
d_gene: .
abundance: .
CDR3aa: CASSQTGQSNQPQHF
CDR3nt: TGTGCCAGCAGCCAGACTGGACAGAGCAATCAGCCCCAGCATTTT

j_gene: TRBJ1-4
v_gene: TRBV7-9
d_gene: .
abundance: few
CDR3aa: CASSFWQPTNEKLFF
CDR3nt: TGTGCCAGCAGCTTTTGGCAGCCAACTAATGAAAAACTGTTTTTT

j_gene: TRBJ1-5
v_gene: TRBV5-1
d_gene: .
abundance: few
CDR3aa: CASSSSGTPNQPQHF
CDR3nt: TGCGCCAGCAGCTCTTCAGGGACCCCTAATCAGCCCCAGCATTTT

j_gene: TRBJ2-1
v_gene: TRBV5-1
d_gene: .
abundance: .
CDR3aa: CASSLVGANEQFF
CDR3nt: TGCGCCAGCAGCTTGGTTGGGGCGAATGAGCAGTTCTTC